This T cell receptor beta chain was observed in a study of tumor-infiltrating lymphocytes in primary liver carcinoma (dated by TCRdb to the late 2010s). With respect to the entire study: Of the five patients (three men and two women, aged 30 to 69 years), four had hepatocellular carcinoma and one had combined HCC and intrahepatic cholangiocarcinoma. TCRbeta repertoire sequencing covered 35 or so specimens from 5 patients: around 25 tumor regions, 5 adjacent noncancerous liver tissues and 5 peripheral blood samples. For each liver tumor, the study sampled five regions along with adjacent normal tissue and blood, and applied TCRbeta repertoire sequencing, expression microarrays and whole-exome sequencing. Reproducibility between technical replicate repertoires was high, with correlation coefficients above 0.98 and mean shared-clone rates roughly 0.87. Tumors of the five patients were stage T1-T3 N0M0 with maximum diameters of about 4.2 to 10 cm. To link TCRbeta repertoire diversity to the local molecular phenotype, the 20 to 25 tumor region samples were profiled with Agilent mRNA microarrays. Roughly 3.65 to 8 million productive TCRbeta reads were obtained per sample, and no significant difference in read depth was found between tissue types.

What the study reported, not specific to this receptor: Pairs of tumor regions showed greater repertoire overlap (mean around 36%) than tumor-adjacent pairs (around 17%) or tumor-blood pairs (roughly 15%), which is consistent with antigen-driven expansion. Because the samples were bulk and unsorted, CD4+ and CD8+ T cell repertoires could not be compared. The top 250 clones accounted for a significantly greater share of the repertoire in tumors than in blood (p = 0.039). Just about 7.5-24% of top clones turned up in all five regions of a tumor, which suggests spatial heterogeneity among tumor-infiltrating T cells. Only a few patients were included in the study, and the authors note that the findings should be validated in a larger study. Only the TCR beta chain was sequenced, so true repertoire diversity is likely underestimated because unpaired alpha chains were not captured.

With respect to this clonotype: It lacks a known antigen. The junction and the germline gene differ at one end; a read error may be behind it.

Sequences MNHNY (CDR1) and SVGAGI (CDR2) are obtained from the germline V gene (reference sequence). The CDR3 measures 13 amino acids from cysteine to phenylalanine. The kept DNA is CDR3 alone, 39 bases in frame from the first base. Total RNA and DNA were co-extracted without cell sorting from around 20-30 mg of bulk tissue using the AllPrep DNA/RNA mini kit. Surgical resection was performed in China between late 2015 and early 2016 on 5 or 6 patients with histopathologically diagnosed primary liver carcinoma. At the time of sampling, the patients had chronic HBV infection and had not received any treatment. Each tumor was sampled at five spatially separated regions: the superior, inferior, left-lateral and right-lateral poles and the tumor centre. According to histology, viable tumor cells made up more than 80% of every tumor sample. Fresh tumor and adjacent tissue pieces were bisected, with one half stored in RNAlater at -80 degrees C and the other half sent for histology.

TCRbeta-specific cDNA was reverse-transcribed from approximately 0.5 ug total RNA using a constant-region primer and ProtoScript II reverse transcriptase. The TCRbeta libraries were prepared through three rounds of nested multiplex PCR following a slightly modified ARM-PCR procedure. Multiplex TRBV1-TRBV30 forward primers and a Cbeta reverse primer were used in the first two PCR rounds, each of which was run for around 10 cycles. Sample barcodes and Illumina adapters were added in a final 25-cycle PCR using Deep VentR polymerase. Amplicons of 200-500 bp were gel-purified with a QIAquick gel extraction kit before sequencing. An Illumina HiSeq 2500 was used to sequence the TCRbeta amplicons with 250-bp paired-end reads. The study's own analysis went as follows. To recover full CDR3 sequences, reads were quality-trimmed using Trimmomatic v0.33 and paired reads were then merged using FLASH v1.2.11. V, D and J germline segments were assigned to the rearranged TCRbeta sequences using MiGEC v1.2.1b. Clonotype statistics, along with Shannon-Wiener diversity indices, were calculated using VDJtools v1.0.0. To cut down on sampling bias, every analysis after diversity analysis relied on just the 250 most abundant clonotypes from each sample. TCRdb applied fastp at Q25 and MiXCR to the public reads, then kept only in-frame beta chains. For every CDR3 protein sequence, its rows merge into one entry that carries the most common genes and DNA. TCRdb assigned the V and J calls; the authors' analysis was not used. Present in this sample are 100,000 or so distinct CDR3 sequences, around 66% of which were seen just once. Around 12% of the sample lies in the top ten.

Sequences were obtained from liver tumor tissue from sampling region 2. The cell subset or site label, read with the paper, signifies: tumor region T2, inferior pole. Rearrangement joined TRBV6-6 to TRBJ2-4; TRBD1 lines up with 8 middle nucleotides. This clonotype was obtained from an older woman with primary liver carcinoma and hepatitis B virus infection. The nucleotide sequence reads TGTGCCAGCACCCAGACAGGGGAATACATTCAGTATTTC. It is translated as CASTQTGEYIQYF.